This entry lists 20 T cell receptor beta chains sequenced from one sample in a study of blood T cell repertoires in COVID-19. The protocol was immunoSEQ multiplex PCR, while the TCRdb copy is restricted to in-frame clones and leaves out a portion. The table records about 250,000 clones, approximately 90% of them present only once. Sequencing used PBMCs or T cells enriched from blood (not recorded which). The receptors come from a woman between 45 and 60 years old who had recovered from COVID-19.

This chain connects TRBV6-5 to TRBJ1-5, with TRBD1 matching 7 bases. The junction had 9 bases not matched to a gene; V was cut back by 4 bases and J by 9 bases. Germline loops: CDR1 MNHEY, CDR2 SVGAGI. This CDR3 has 14 residues. CDR3 amino acids: CASSWRQWTGPQHF. CDR3 nucleotide sequence: TGTGCCAGCAGTTGGAGGCAATGGACAGGGCCCCAGCATTTT.

V gene TRBV19 combines with J gene TRBJ1-5, with 7 bases aligning to TRBD1. The CDR3 runs 15 residues. V gave up 6 bases and J gave up 2 bases; unmatched junction bases: 7. CDR1 and CDR2 (germline): LNHDA, SQIVND (reference sequence). The CDR3 DNA follows: TGTGCCAGTAGACAACGACAGGGACGCAATCAGCCCCAGCATTTT. This translates into CASRQRQGRNQPQHF.

This clone has more than one count but fewer than ten. This rearrangement joins TRBV11-3 to TRBJ2-1; maybe TRBD1 (7 bases). Germline assignment: CDR1 SGHNT and CDR2 YENEEA. The V gene lost 5 bases and the J gene lost 4 bases, with 9 bases spanning the gap. This CDR3 comprises 13 residues. The CDR3 DNA reads as TGTGCCAGCAGCCCAGGGGGGTACAATGAGCAGTTCTTC. The encoded protein is CASSPGGYNEQFF.

The chain employs TRBV28 and TRBJ1-1, with D possibly TRBD1 on 6 matching bases. This CDR3 has 13 residues. Germline-derived CDR1 and CDR2 are MDHEN and SYDVKM. Trimming stripped 7 bases from V and 7 bases from J, with 16 bases between. The CDR3 bases are TGTGCCAGCACCAACAGGGTACAGGGTGAAGCTTTCTTT. It translates to CASTNRVQGEAFF.

This rearrangement joins TRBV2 to TRBJ1-2, with 8 bases fitting TRBD1. Losses at the gene ends were 4 bases for V and 3 bases for J; bases not matched to a gene: 7. In germline, CDR1 is SNHLY, CDR2 FYNNEI. The CDR3 loop spans 15 amino acids. CDR3 sequence (DNA): TGTGCCAGCAGTGCGGGACAGGAGGTTTACTATGGCTACACCTTC. This sequence encodes CASSAGQEVYYGYTF.

The chain has TRBV4-2 and TRBJ1-4; D unclear. CDR1 and CDR2 (germline): LGHNA, YNFKEQ. V dropped 0 bases and J dropped 10 bases, with 15 bases sitting between them. This CDR3 spans 15 amino acids. The CDR3 nucleotides are TGTGCCAGCAGCCAAGAAACGGAGAGGGTGGTAAAACTGTTTTTT. The encoded protein is CASSQETERVVKLFF.

This clone was seen only a few times. This CDR3 reads CASSKGLKETQYF. The DNA of the CDR3 is TGTGCCAGCAGCAAGGGACTAAAAGAGACCCAGTACTTC. The chain uses TRBV6-5 and TRBJ2-5; 7 nucleotides line up with TRBD2. V dropped 6 bases and J dropped 3; count of bases not matched to a gene: 4. Germline values: CDR1 MNHEY, CDR2 SVGAGI. CDR3 length: 13 residues.

The chain combines TRBV12-5 with TRBJ1-1; D not certain. The CDR3 is 11 residues long. V was shortened by 7 bases and J by 0 bases, with 3 bases between the two germline ends. CDR1 and CDR2 from the germline V gene are LGHNT and FRNRAP. The CDR3 region is CASAMNTEAFF. The DNA of the CDR3 is TGTGCTAGTGCCATGAACACTGAAGCTTTCTTT.

Comment on this clone: Other DNA sequences within the sample encode an identical CDR3. V and J are TRBV20-1 and TRBJ1-2; D is uncertain. Germline V CDR1 and CDR2: DFQATT, SNEGSKA (reference sequence). The CDR3 contains 11 residues. V was cut by 1 base and J by 8 bases, with 8 bases left in between. For the CDR3, the DNA is TGCAGTGCTAGAGGGGCTCGCGGCTACACCTTC. Residues: CSARGARGYTF.

The chain carries TRBV27 and TRBJ2-3, with TRBD2 matching 11 bases. This CDR3 is built from 16 residues. The trim removed 3 bases at V and 2 bases at J, leaving 4 bases unmatched. Germline CDR1 reads MNHEY; CDR2 reads SMNVEV (reference sequence). CDR3 bases: TGTGCCAGCAGTTTCTCTAGCGGGAGGCACACAGATACGCAGTATTTT. It yields the protein CASSFSSGRHTDTQYF.

The genes are TRBV19 and TRBJ2-1; tentative D call: TRBD2 (5 bases). The CDR3 covers 12 residues. V gave up 1 base and J gave up 8 bases, with 6 bases separating them. Germline-derived CDR1 and CDR2 are LNHDA and SQIVND (reference sequence). The CDR3 DNA reads TGTGCCAGTAGTATAGCCGGGGATGAGCAGTTCTTC. This gives the protein CASSIAGDEQFF.

The chain has TRBV27 and TRBJ2-2; D is ambiguous. Germline values: CDR1 MNHEY, CDR2 SMNVEV (reference sequence). This CDR3 contains 13 residues. Trimming took off 2 bases at V and 4 bases at J, with 5 bases between the two ends. The CDR3 here is CASSLGSTGELFF. The CDR3 DNA is TGTGCCAGCAGTTTAGGTAGCACCGGGGAGCTGTTTTTT.

The chain has TRBV28 and TRBJ2-3, with D maybe TRBD2 (5 bases). V lost 5 bases and J 0 bases, leaving 9 bases between the germline ends. Germline V gene data show CDR1 as MDHEN and CDR2 as SYDVKM. The CDR3 loop spans 14 amino acids. The CDR3 DNA sequence: TGTGCCAGCAGTCCCCGGGGTAGCACAGATACGCAGTATTTT. Its protein is CASSPRGSTDTQYF. Full variable domain (remainder filled in from reference TRBV28 and TRBJ2-3): DVKVTQSSRYLVKRTGEKVFLECVQDMDHENMFWYRQDPGLGLRLIYFSYDVKMKEKGDIPEGYSVSREKKERFSLILESASTNQTSMYLCASSPRGSTDTQYFGPGTRLTVL.

The chain uses TRBV5-4 and TRBJ2-1; D perhaps matches TRBD2 (6 bases). The CDR3 is made up of 16 amino acids. V lost 5 bases and J 1 base, leaving 16 bases between the germline ends. CDR1 is SGHNT and CDR2 is YYREEE in the germline V gene (reference sequence). The CDR3 loop is CASSQASVGSYNEQFF. CDR3 DNA sequence: TGTGCCAGCAGTCAGGCTAGCGTAGGGTCCTACAATGAGCAGTTCTTC.

About this clone itself: Germline and junction disagree at one end, which may indicate a read error. The rearrangement uses TRBV15 and TRBJ2-1, with a possible D match to TRBD2 (6 bases). The length of the CDR3 is 17 residues. Germline lookup yields CDR1 LNHNV and CDR2 YYDKDF (reference sequence). The CDR3 is CATSRDRVGLLRNEQFF. The CDR3 DNA follows: TGTGCTACCAGCAGAGATCGGGTCGGACTACTGAGGAATGAGCAGTTCTTC.

This clone has only one observation. This rearrangement joins TRBV7-9 to TRBJ2-1; 8 bases line up with TRBD1. With V trimmed by 5 bases and J by 6 bases, 6 bases remained unmatched. The CDR3 runs 14 residues. The germline CDR1 and CDR2 sequences are SEHNR and FQNEAQ (reference sequence). The CDR3 is CASSLGQGFNEQFF. In DNA form, the CDR3 reads TGTGCCAGCAGCCTCGGACAGGGATTCAATGAGCAGTTCTTC.

V usage is TRBV27 and J usage is TRBJ1-1, with 7 bases identical to TRBD1. CDR1 and CDR2 from the germline V gene are MNHEY and SMNVEV (reference sequence). Trimming cost V 6 bases and J 1 base; bases outside gene matches: 8. This CDR3 comprises 15 residues. CDR3 sequence reads: CASSGRQGGNTEAFF. CDR3 sequence (DNA): TGTGCCAGCAGCGGAAGACAGGGCGGGAACACTGAAGCTTTCTTT.

The table lists this clone with a count of one. The chain recombines TRBV28 with TRBJ1-4, with TRBD1 matching over 9 bases. V lost 6 bases to trimming and J lost 10 bases; unmatched junction nucleotides: 9. The CDR3 totals 14 residues. Per germline, CDR1 MDHEN and CDR2 SYDVKM. The CDR3 region is CASRKTGGGGKLFF. The CDR3 coding sequence is TGTGCCAGCAGAAAAACAGGGGGCGGGGGAAAACTGTTTTTT.

This chain connects TRBV28 to TRBJ1-1, with TRBD1 as a possible D gene (5 bases). The germline gives CDR1 MDHEN, CDR2 SYDVKM. The CDR3 has 16 residues. V lost 5 bases to trimming and J lost 0 bases, with 16 bases between them. The CDR3 DNA reads as TGTGCCAGCAGTCCTAACGGGAGGGGACTGAACACTGAAGCTTTCTTT. Protein sequence: CASSPNGRGLNTEAFF.

The chain couples TRBV7-9 to TRBJ1-6; TRBD1 might be the D (6 bases). Germline lookup yields CDR1 SEHNR and CDR2 FQNEAQ (reference sequence). The CDR3 spans 14 residues. Trimming stripped 4 bases from V and 6 bases from J, with 10 bases between. CDR3 amino acids: CASSWGQANSPLHF. The CDR3, as DNA: TGTGCCAGCAGCTGGGGGCAGGCTAATTCACCCCTCCACTTT.